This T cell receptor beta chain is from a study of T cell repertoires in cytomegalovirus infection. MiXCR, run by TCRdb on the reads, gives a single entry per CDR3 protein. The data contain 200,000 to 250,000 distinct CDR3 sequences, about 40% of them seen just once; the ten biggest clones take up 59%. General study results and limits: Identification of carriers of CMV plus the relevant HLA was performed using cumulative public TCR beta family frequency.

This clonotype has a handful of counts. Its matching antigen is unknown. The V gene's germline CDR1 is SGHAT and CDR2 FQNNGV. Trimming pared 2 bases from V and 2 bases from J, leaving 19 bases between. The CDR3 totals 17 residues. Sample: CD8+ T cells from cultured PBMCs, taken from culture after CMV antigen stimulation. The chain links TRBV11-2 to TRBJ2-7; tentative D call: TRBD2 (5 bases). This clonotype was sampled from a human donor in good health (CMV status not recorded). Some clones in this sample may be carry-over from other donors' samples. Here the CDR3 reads CASSLWRMRQAPYEQYF. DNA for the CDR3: TGTGCCAGCAGCTTATGGAGGATGCGGCAGGCCCCCTACGAGCAGTACTTC.